This note documents a single TCR beta chain sequence. Its antigen is currently not known. Base quality data are lacking; no much larger clone is found one base away. This specimen belongs to a study of shared T cell receptors in the human thymus (dated by TCRdb to the early 2020s). With regard to the full study: The study examined how the human thymus generates shared, self-reactive T-cell receptor alpha chains.

The library was made by the immunoSEQ multiplex PCR assay. TCRdb holds this immuneACCESS table with in-frame rearrangements only. Some clones are missing; in checked studies, unresolved V genes explain under half, and the rest has no known cause. In this sample the table shows about 660,000 clones, 85% to 90% of which occur a single time. 0.0095% to 0.011% of the sample comes from the top ten. The sample was also linked to a second study, of human thymus T cells. Per that second paper: The donors were immunologically healthy infants in Finland who had open corrective cardiac surgery for congenital heart defects. Thymus tissue was obtained as surgical resects removed during corrective cardiac surgery. Biased V and J gene segment usage appeared to be present in both thymic and peripheral blood repertoires. Highly overlapping thymic TCR repertoires among unrelated individuals were reported in the related research. The study used roughly 8 infant thymus samples plus four related peripheral blood samples to characterize TCR alpha and beta repertoires. The cohort included more than 5 male and two female infants, with donor ages spanning 7 to 244 days. Thymocytes were freed from the tissue by mechanical means and kept at -70 degrees C as pellets of roughly 8.5-30 million cells. A QIAsymphony instrument was used to extract genomic DNA from frozen cell pellets. Using the immunoSEQ multiplex PCR assay, the TCRB and TCRAD loci were amplified from a standardized quantity of quality-controlled genomic DNA. The amplicons spanned the V(D)J region and were long enough to cover the CDR3 and allow V and J genes to be identified. The commercial immunoSEQ service was used to sequence amplicons on an Illumina platform. Corrections for primer bias and sequencing errors followed previously described methods, while TCRAD and TCRB definitions were based on the IMGT database. immunoSEQ Analyzer 3.0 and VDJTools were used for repertoire analysis, which covered basic statistics, V/J segment usage, diversity estimates, rarefaction and pairwise overlap. Diversity was estimated using the Chao1, ChaoE, Efron-Thisted, Shannon and inverse Simpson indices, and was also estimated on datasets down-sampled to the size of the smallest sample. Repertoire overlap was assessed by strict matching of CDR3 nucleotide sequence, V gene and J gene, and clustering was done by Jaccard-based multidimensional scaling. Thymus samples yielded on average around 800,000 unique TCRB clonotypes, compared with roughly 80,000 from blood samples.

Sequencing was carried out using thymocytes. The TCR sequence derives from a boy under two years old with a congenital heart defect. Donor details come from another sample of the same person, matched by shared clones.

The CDR3 amino acid sequence is: CASSLRQGAQPQHF. The nucleotide sequence reads TGTGCCAGCAGCCTAAGACAGGGAGCACAGCCCCAGCATTTT. The receptor chain draws on TRBV6-5 and TRBJ1-5, and 7 bases in between align with TRBD1. V is trimmed back by 6 bases and J by 7 bases, and the junction contains 9 bases that no gene match accounts for. Including cysteine and phenylalanine, the CDR3 has 14 amino acids. CDR3 DNA is the only sequence kept; it has 42 bases, read in frame from the first base. Per the germline V gene, MNHEY is the CDR1 and SVGAGI is the CDR2.